The 32 T cell receptor beta chains listed next were all sequenced from one sample in a study of CD8+CD57+ T cells in acquired aplastic anemia. CD8+CD57+ cell expansion had been shown by flow cytometry in patients chosen for sequencing. According to the study, genomic DNA was the template for TCR beta VDJ and CDR3 profiling. TCRdb reprocessed the reads with MiXCR, giving one entry per CDR3 protein. The repertoire includes roughly 280,000 distinct CDR3 sequences, about three fifths of them detected once, and 1.3% sits in the top ten. The sequenced sample consisted of sorted CD4+, CD8+, or CD8+CD57+ T cells (not recorded which) from PBMCs. Source of these receptors: a human donor with aplastic anemia.

As to this clonotype: Germline and junction disagree at one end, which may indicate a read error. V gene TRBV15 combines with J gene TRBJ1-3; possible D gene TRBD1, 5 bases. Germline-derived CDR1 and CDR2 are LNHNV and YYDKDF (reference sequence). The CDR3 has 15 residues. The CDR3 coding sequence is TGTGCCACCACCGACCGACAGCTCTCTAGAAACACCATATATTTT. This sequence encodes CATTDRQLSRNTIYF.

The CDR3 loop is CASSLGTGPNNEQFF. DNA for the CDR3: TGTGCCAGCAGCTTAGGGACAGGGCCTAACAATGAGCAGTTCTTC. The chain combines TRBV11-3 with TRBJ2-1; 8 nucleotides match TRBD1. V shed 1 base, J shed 5 bases, and the junction held 4 bases outside the gene matches. CDR1 and CDR2 from the germline V gene are SGHNT and YENEEA. CDR3 size: 15 residues.

A remark on this clonotype: This may be a read error, as it is one base from a much larger clone. The CDR3 is CASQVWGNQPQHF. CDR3 nucleotide sequence: TGTGCCAGCCAAGTATGGGGCAATCAGCCCCAGCATTTT. The V gene is TRBV6-1, the J gene TRBJ1-5, with D hard to call. This CDR3 region has 13 residues. The germline V and J ends were trimmed by 8 bases and 2 bases, with 10 bases remaining between them. CDR1 is MNHNS and CDR2 is SASEGT in the germline V gene.

This rearrangement joins TRBV7-9 to TRBJ2-7; TRBD2 aligns across 10 bases. Germline trimming cut 4 bases from V and 3 bases from J; bases unmatched to any gene: 6. There are 15 residues in the CDR3. Germline V gives CDR1 SEHNR, CDR2 FQNEAQ (reference sequence). CDR3 nucleotide sequence: TGTGCCAGCAGCTCCCCTCTAGCGGGAGACTACGAGCAGTACTTC. As protein: CASSSPLAGDYEQYF.

The chain links TRBV2 to TRBJ2-3; TRBD2 aligns across 14 bases. The germline V gene has CDR1 SNHLY and CDR2 FYNNEI. Trimming removed 6 bases from V and 6 bases from J; junction bases left unmatched: 5. The CDR3 is 15 amino acids. Here the CDR3 DNA reads TGTGCCAGCAGGCCGGGACTAGCGGGAGTGGATACGCAGTATTTT. This translates into CASRPGLAGVDTQYF.

This clonotype was counted a few times. The chain carries TRBV7-4 and TRBJ2-7; D is unresolved. V was trimmed by 2 bases and J by 3 bases, leaving 11 bases between them. CDR1 is SGHVT, CDR2 SQSDAQ, per germline. There are 14 residues in the CDR3. Here the CDR3 reads CASSLLPQHYEQYF. The CDR3 DNA reads TGTGCCAGCAGCTTACTCCCACAGCACTACGAGCAGTACTTC.

The chain joins TRBV2 to TRBJ1-1; 9 nucleotides agree with TRBD1. This CDR3 comprises 14 residues. CDR1 and CDR2 from the germline V gene are SNHLY and FYNNEI. V trimming: 7 bases; J trimming: 2 bases; junction bases outside the gene matches: 5. CDR3 region: CASIRTGANTEAFF. CDR3 nucleotide sequence: TGTGCCAGCATAAGGACAGGGGCTAACACTGAAGCTTTCTTT.

V is TRBV10-1 and J is TRBJ1-2; no reliable D call. This CDR3 is 14 amino acids long. CDR1 is WNHNN and CDR2 is SYGVQD in the germline V gene (reference sequence). V lost 8 bases and J lost 3, with 16 bases in between. The CDR3 loop reads CASLRSPLDYGYTF. Here the CDR3 DNA reads TGCGCCAGCCTCCGCAGCCCCCTGGACTATGGCTACACCTTC.

The chain has TRBV7-6 and TRBJ2-2, with TRBD1 matching over 10 bases. The CDR3 covers 17 residues. J gave up 3 bases and V 8 bases, and 12 bases lay outside the gene matches. In germline, CDR1 is SGHVS, CDR2 FNYEAQ. In DNA, the CDR3 is TGTGCCAGCTCACCACCGAGGGGACAGGGGTACACCGGGGAGCTGTTTTTT. Residues: CASSPPRGQGYTGELFF.

In this sample, this clonotype turned up a few times. The rearrangement joins TRBV7-3 to TRBJ2-1, with a weak D call TRBD2 (7 bases). Germline loops: CDR1 SGHTA, CDR2 FQGTGA. This CDR3 has 14 amino acids. Trimming shortened V by 3 bases and J by 5 bases, and 11 bases separated the two germline ends. Here the CDR3 DNA reads TGTGCCAGCAGCTTGGGGGGGGCCCACAATGAGCAGTTCTTC. Encoded protein: CASSLGGAHNEQFF. The full variable domain, in which reference TRBV7-3 and TRBJ2-1 provide the parts outside the CDR3, is GAGVSQTPSNKVTEKGKYVELRCDPISGHTALYWYRQSLGQGPEFLIYFQGTGAADDSGLPNDRFFAVRPEGSVSTLKIQRTERGDSAVYLCASSLGGAHNEQFFGPGTRLTVL.

This clonotype has a handful of counts. The chain combines TRBV5-6 with TRBJ2-7; TRBD2 agrees at 10 bases. The CDR3 extends over 14 amino acids. With V trimmed by 3 bases and J by 3 bases, 3 bases remained unmatched. Germline CDR1 is SGHDT and CDR2 is YYEEEE. The CDR3 nucleotides are TGTGCCAGCAGCTATAGCGGGGGGCACTACGAGCAGTACTTC. Its protein product is CASSYSGGHYEQYF.

The chain uses TRBV5-1 and TRBJ2-7, with D perhaps TRBD1 (6 bases). Germline V gene data show CDR1 as SGHRS and CDR2 as YFSETQ. V shed 0 bases and J shed 1 base, with 11 bases lying between them. CDR3 size: 15 residues. Here the CDR3 DNA reads TGCGCCAGCAGCTTGGAACAGGGCATATCCTACGAGCAGTACTTC. As protein: CASSLEQGISYEQYF.

The gene calls are TRBV2 and TRBJ1-5, with 12 bases aligning to TRBD1. The germline gives CDR1 SNHLY, CDR2 FYNNEI. Losses at the gene ends were 6 bases for V and 3 bases for J; bases not matched to a gene: 3. The CDR3 length is 15 residues. Written as DNA, the CDR3 is TGTGCCAGCAGCGGGACAGGGGGCACCAATCAGCCCCAGCATTTT. Translation: CASSGTGGTNQPQHF.

The rearrangement uses TRBV4-1 and TRBJ1-1, with TRBD1 as a possible D gene (5 bases). Germline loops: CDR1 MGHRA, CDR2 YSYEKL. This CDR3 contains 13 residues. V lost 1 base and J 4 bases, leaving 7 bases between the germline ends. The CDR3 region has the DNA TGCGCCAGCAGCCAAGGGGGGTCCACTGAAGCTTTCTTT. As protein: CASSQGGSTEAFF.

Turning to this clonotype: This may be a read error, as it is one base from a much larger clone. The chain links TRBV18 to TRBJ2-7, with 8 bases that match TRBD2. Germline V gives CDR1 KGHSH, CDR2 LQKENI. This CDR3 is 15 amino acids long. The CDR3 DNA sequence: TGTGCCAGCTCACCGGGAACGGGGGGGCGGAACGAGCGGTACTTC. Protein: CASSPGTGGRNERYF.

For this clonotype: Because it lacks the conserved phenylalanine or tryptophan at the end, this CDR3 is likely a read error. The DNA is left out, because the CDR3 cannot be placed on it with certainty; the CDR3 is given as TCRdb lists it. The chain joins TRBV11-2 to TRBJ1-1; the table assigns TRBD1, which was not confirmed against the DNA. Germline V gene data show CDR1 as SGHAT and CDR2 as FQNNGV. With termini counted, the CDR3 has 10 amino acids. CDR3 sequence reads: CASSSLGGVY.

This clonotype was picked up one time. V and J are TRBV25-1 and TRBJ2-5, with a weak D call TRBD2 (6 bases). This CDR3 is built from 15 residues. CDR1 MGHDK and CDR2 SYGVNS come from the germline V gene. V shed 6 bases and J shed 4 bases, with 18 bases lying between them. DNA of the CDR3: TGTGCCAGCAGGCCTCTCGCGGGGAGAACAGAGACCCAGTACTTC. It codes for CASRPLAGRTETQYF.

This clonotype came up many times. The chain's CDR3 is CASSQGLQVQETQYF. The CDR3 DNA sequence: TGCGCCAGCAGCCAGGGCTTACAAGTGCAAGAGACCCAGTACTTC. The chain combines TRBV5-1 with TRBJ2-5, with D perhaps matching TRBD1 (5 bases). The ends were cut back, 4 bases at V and 2 bases at J, with 15 bases in the middle. The germline V gene has CDR1 SGHRS and CDR2 YFSETQ. The CDR3 extends over 15 amino acids.

There are many counts of this clonotype. This chain joins TRBV5-1 and TRBJ2-5; 8 bases match TRBD1. CDR3 length: 15 residues. The junction had 2 bases not matched to a gene; V was cut back by 0 bases and J by 1 base. From germline, CDR1 is SGHRS and CDR2 YFSETQ. CDR3 sequence reads: CASSLGTGFQETQYF. The CDR3 DNA reads as TGCGCCAGCAGCTTGGGGACAGGGTTCCAAGAGACCCAGTACTTC.

Concerning this clonotype: One end of the junction varies from germline; a read error may be responsible. V gene TRBV20-1 combines with J gene TRBJ1-3, with a weak D call TRBD1 (6 bases). Germline CDR1 and CDR2: DFQATT and SNEGSKA (reference sequence). The CDR3 covers 16 residues. The DNA for the CDR3 is TGCAGCGCTAGAGTGTGGGGCAGGGGCTCTAGAAACACCATATATTTT. This sequence encodes CSARVWGRGSRNTIYF.

The chain couples TRBV2 to TRBJ2-3; D unresolved. V lost 2 bases and J 2 bases, leaving 8 bases between the germline ends. Looked up from germline, CDR1 is SNHLY and CDR2 is FYNNEI. The CDR3 sequence is 14 residues long. CDR3 in amino acids: CASSENSYTDTQYF. Here the CDR3 DNA reads TGTGCCAGCAGTGAAAACTCCTACACAGATACGCAGTATTTT.

The chain combines TRBV20-1 with TRBJ1-3, with D uncertain. Trimming cost V 0 bases and J 2 bases, with 8 bases left between them. The CDR3 has 14 residues. CDR1 is DFQATT and CDR2 is SNEGSKA in the germline V gene (reference sequence). The CDR3 DNA reads TGCAGTGCTAGAGATGGAAGGGCTGGAAACACCATATATTTT. This encodes CSARDGRAGNTIYF.

In this sample, this clonotype turned up many times. The gene calls are TRBV6-5 and TRBJ1-2; D might be TRBD1 (6 bases). CDR1 and CDR2 from the germline V gene are MNHEY and SVGAGI. The CDR3 is 14 residues long. The V and J ends lost 6 bases and 5 bases respectively, with 16 bases between them. CDR3 coding DNA: TGTGCCAGCAGGCCCATGGGGGCGGGTTATGGCTACACCTTC. This translates into CASRPMGAGYGYTF.

The CDR3 region has the DNA TGTGCCAGCAGCTCCTCCTCCTGGGGTGGGGGCTACACCTTC. This sequence encodes CASSSSSWGGGYTF. The V call is TRBV7-9, the J call TRBJ1-2; the D is unclear. Germline-derived CDR1 and CDR2 are SEHNR and FQNEAQ (reference sequence). This CDR3 comprises 14 residues. V dropped 4 bases and J dropped 8 bases, with 17 bases sitting between them. Full variable domain (outside the CDR3, taken from reference TRBV7-9 and TRBJ1-2): DTGVSQNPRHKITKRGQNVTFRCDPISEHNRLYWYRQTLGQGPEFLTYFQNEAQLEKSRLLSDRFSAERPKGSFSTLEIQRTEQGDSAMYLCASSSSSWGGGYTFGSGTRLTVV.

This clonotype was detected many times. The rearrangement joins TRBV7-8 to TRBJ2-7; 9 bases map to TRBD1. The J segment lost 2 bases and the V segment lost 3 bases, leaving 2 bases of the junction unmatched. The V gene's germline CDR1 is SGHVS and CDR2 FQNEAQ. CDR3 length: 14 amino acids. The CDR3 nucleotides are TGTGCCAGCAGCTTCGGGACAGGGACCTACGAGCAGTACTTC. Translation gives CASSFGTGTYEQYF.

CDR3 in DNA: TGTGCCAGCAGTCCAGCCCGGTGGGGGCTGGGGTACTTC. Protein product: CASSPARWGLGYF. The chain uses TRBV7-9 and TRBJ2-5; D possibly corresponds to TRBD1 (6 bases). This CDR3 is 13 amino acids long. The V end lost 6 bases, the J end lost 13 bases, and 21 bases lay between the germline ends. Germline V gene data show CDR1 as SEHNR and CDR2 as FQNEAQ (reference sequence).

J is TRBJ1-6 and V is TRBV20-1, with 8 positions matching TRBD1. V lost 6 bases to trimming and J lost 9 bases; unmatched junction nucleotides: 7. Germline assignment: CDR1 DFQATT and CDR2 SNEGSKA (reference sequence). This CDR3 contains 13 residues. The CDR3 nucleotides read TGCAGTGCATGGGGAACAGGGGGTTCACCCCTCCACTTT. Translated, it gives CSAWGTGGSPLHF.

In this sample, this clonotype turned up a few times. The chain is built from TRBV4-3 and TRBJ2-7, with D possibly being TRBD1 or TRBD2 (6 bases each). The CDR3 is made up of 14 amino acids. Trimming removed 4 bases from V and 4 bases from J, with 14 bases in between. Germline CDR1 LGHNA, CDR2 YSLEER. The CDR3 sequence is CASSPEGGGYEQYF. As DNA, the CDR3 is TGCGCCAGCAGCCCAGAGGGGGGCGGGTACGAGCAGTACTTC.

Turning to this clonotype: This sequence may be a read error, since a much larger clone differs from it by one base. This chain uses TRBV5-1 with TRBJ2-4; 13 bases map to TRBD2. This CDR3 spans 19 amino acids. Germline CDR1 SGHRS, CDR2 YFSETQ. The CDR3, as DNA: TGCGCCAGCAGCCATGGGACTAGCGGGAAGTACGCGGCCAAAAGCATTCAGTACTTC. Amino acids: CASSHGTSGKYAAKSIQYF.

This clonotype was seen many times. This chain joins TRBV6-2 or TRBV6-3 and TRBJ2-7, with 8 bases fitting TRBD2. This CDR3 region has 14 residues. The trim removed 7 bases at V and 4 bases at J, leaving 9 bases unmatched. The germline CDR1 and CDR2 sequences are MNHEY and SVGEGT. CDR3 sequence reads: CASTQGGLAYEQYF. In DNA form, the CDR3 reads TGTGCCAGCACCCAAGGAGGACTAGCATACGAGCAGTACTTC.

The chain has TRBV2 and TRBJ2-3, with TRBD2 matching over 11 bases. Germline CDR1 SNHLY, CDR2 FYNNEI. The CDR3 runs 11 residues. DNA of the CDR3: TGTGGAGGCCTAGCGGGGGGTACGCAGTATTTT. Encoded protein: CGGLAGGTQYF.

This clonotype was seen ten or more times. The rearrangement joins TRBV2 to TRBJ1-3, with D tentatively TRBD1 (5 bases). The V end was cut by 7 bases, the J end by 2 bases, with 12 bases between. The CDR3 runs to 14 residues. Germline V gene lookup returns CDR1 SNHLY and CDR2 FYNNEI. The CDR3 sequence is CASNRGEAGNTIYF. CDR3 in DNA: TGTGCCAGCAATAGAGGGGAGGCTGGAAACACCATATATTTT.